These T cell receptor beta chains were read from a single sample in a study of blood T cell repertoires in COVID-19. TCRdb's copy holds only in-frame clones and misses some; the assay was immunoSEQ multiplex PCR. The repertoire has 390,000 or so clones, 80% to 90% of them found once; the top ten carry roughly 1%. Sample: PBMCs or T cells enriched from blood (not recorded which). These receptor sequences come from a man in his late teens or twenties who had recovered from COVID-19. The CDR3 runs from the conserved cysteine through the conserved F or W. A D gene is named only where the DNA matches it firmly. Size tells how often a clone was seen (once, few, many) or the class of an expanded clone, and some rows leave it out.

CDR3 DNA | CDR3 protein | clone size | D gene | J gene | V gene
TGTGCCAGCAGTGAAGGACAGGCCGGAGAAGCTTTCTTT | CASSEGQAGEAFF | NA | NA | TRBJ1-1 | TRBV6-1
TGTGCCAGCAGCGTAGCCGGGAATCAGCCCCAGCATTTT | CASSVAGNQPQHF | NA | NA | TRBJ1-5 | TRBV9
TGTGCCAGCACCCTAGGGGCCGAGCAGTACTTC | CASTLGAEQYF | NA | NA | TRBJ2-7 | TRBV27
TGTGCCAGCAGCCTTCAGGGACAGGTCAATCAGCCCCAGCATTTT | CASSLQGQVNQPQHF | NA | TRBD1 | TRBJ1-5 | TRBV27
TGTGCCAGCAGCTCGACCCTAGGACAGGGAATTACTAATGAAAAACTGTTTTTT | CASSSTLGQGITNEKLFF | NA | TRBD1 | TRBJ1-4 | TRBV11-2
TGTGCCAGTAGTATAGCGGGCGGGAGGCCAACCTACGAGCAGTACTTC | CASSIAGGRPTYEQYF | NA | TRBD2 | TRBJ2-7 | TRBV19
TGTGCCAGCGCCCCGACAGGGTCCTATGGCTACACCTTC | CASAPTGSYGYTF | once | TRBD1 | TRBJ1-2 | TRBV28
TGTGCCAGCTCGAAACCCCCCAAGGACAGGAGCGAAAAACTGTTTTTT | CASSKPPKDRSEKLFF | NA | TRBD1 | TRBJ1-4 | TRBV7-6
TGTGCCAGTCCTTACGGGAGGACCACAGATACGCAGTATTTT | CASPYGRTTDTQYF | NA | TRBD2 | TRBJ2-3 | TRBV19
TGTGCCAGCAGCCACTCTGGGCAGGGGAATGAAAAACTGTTTTTT | CASSHSGQGNEKLFF | NA | NA | TRBJ1-4 | TRBV3-1/TRBV3-2
TGCGCCAGCAGCCAAGATGGGGGGGCGAACACTGAAGCTTTCTTT | CASSQDGGANTEAFF | NA | NA | TRBJ1-1 | TRBV4-3
TGTGCTAGTGGAGGACAGGTCTACGAGCAGTACTTC | CASGGQVYEQYF | NA | TRBD1 | TRBJ2-7 | TRBV12-5
TGTGCCAGCAGCTATAGCGCAGAGAACACTGAAGCTTTCTTT | CASSYSAENTEAFF | NA | NA | TRBJ1-1 | TRBV7-3
TGTGCCAGCAGCCACAAAACCGAGGAGGGAAATACGCAGTATTTT | CASSHKTEEGNTQYF | NA | NA | TRBJ2-3 | TRBV5-5
TGTGCCAGCAGCTCGGGATTTTGGGACAGCTCCTACGAGCAGTACTTC | CASSSGFWDSSYEQYF | NA | TRBD1 | TRBJ2-7 | TRBV7-8
TGTGCCAGCAGCGTTGGACATTCAAACACTGAAGCTTTCTTT | CASSVGHSNTEAFF | NA | NA | TRBJ1-1 | TRBV7-8
TGCGCCAGCAGCCAAGTCAGTCCGTACACTGAAGCTTTCTTT | CASSQVSPYTEAFF | NA | NA | TRBJ1-1 | TRBV4-1
TGTGCCAGCAGCGTAGGAGTCGAATACGAGCAGTACTTC | CASSVGVEYEQYF | NA | NA | TRBJ2-7 | TRBV9
TGTGCCAGCAGTAACCAGGGGGCGTATAGTGGCTACACCTTC | CASSNQGAYSGYTF | NA | TRBD1 | TRBJ1-2 | TRBV27
TGTGCCAGCAGTTTGACTAGCGGGAGGGCTGAATCCTACGAGCAGTACTTC | CASSLTSGRAESYEQYF | NA | TRBD2 | TRBJ2-7 | TRBV27
TGTGCCAGCAGTCCACCCTCTCGACAGGGGAGATCCTACGAGCAGTACTTC | CASSPPSRQGRSYEQYF | once | TRBD1 | TRBJ2-7 | TRBV28
TGTGCCAGCAGCCCAGTGACTAGCGGGGGGCCCGATACGCAGTATTTT | CASSPVTSGGPDTQYF | NA | TRBD2 | TRBJ2-3 | TRBV7-9
TGTGCCAGCACCGAGGGTGGAGGGGTACAAGAGACCCAGTACTTC | CASTEGGGVQETQYF | NA | NA | TRBJ2-5 | TRBV9
TGTGCCAGCAGCTTAGCGCAGGGCCGCTACGAGCAGTACTTC | CASSLAQGRYEQYF | NA | NA | TRBJ2-7 | TRBV7-2
TGTGCCAGCAGCCTCGACAGGGTTGTGGATCAGCCCCAGCATTTT | CASSLDRVVDQPQHF | NA | TRBD1 | TRBJ1-5 | TRBV4-2
TGTGCCTCAGGACAGGGTATGTCTAGCGGGAGTGTGCAGTACTTC | CASGQGMSSGSVQYF | NA | TRBD2 | TRBJ2-7 | TRBV30
TGCGCCAGCAGCCAAGACGAGACAGGGATGTCACCCCTCCACTTT | CASSQDETGMSPLHF | NA | TRBD1 | TRBJ1-6 | TRBV4-3
TGTGCCAGCAGCCTTACCCAGAATGAAAAACTGTTTTTT | CASSLTQNEKLFF | NA | NA | TRBJ1-4 | TRBV28
TGTGCCAGCAGCGGCGCCGGGGAGGCTTCCTATGGCTACACCTTC | CASSGAGEASYGYTF | NA | NA | TRBJ1-2 | TRBV9
TGTGCCAGCAGCGTAGCCCTAGCGGTATACAATGAGCAGTTCTTC | CASSVALAVYNEQFF | NA | TRBD2 | TRBJ2-1 | TRBV9
TGTGCCAGCTCGTCAGAGAACACCGGGGAGCTGTTTTTT | CASSSENTGELFF | NA | NA | TRBJ2-2 | TRBV9
TGTGCCAGCAGCCTGGGACAGCGAGAGACCCAGTACTTC | CASSLGQRETQYF | few | TRBD1 | TRBJ2-5 | TRBV27
TGTGCCAGCAGCTTAGGCTCGAGGGCGAACACTGAAGCTTTCTTT | CASSLGSRANTEAFF | NA | NA | TRBJ1-1 | TRBV7-2
TGTGCCAGCACACCATCAGGCCCCTATGGCTACACCTTC | CASTPSGPYGYTF | NA | NA | TRBJ1-2 | TRBV5-4
TGCGCCAGCAGCCGAGGTAGCGGAAACACCGGGGAGCTGTTTTTT | CASSRGSGNTGELFF | NA | NA | TRBJ2-2 | TRBV4-1
TGTGCCAGCAGCCTGGGACAGGGGGTTTTTGTGTCCTATAATTCACCCCTCCACTTT | CASSLGQGVFVSYNSPLHF | NA | TRBD1 | TRBJ1-6 | TRBV27
TGTGCCAGCTCACCCGAGAGCTCTGGAAACACCATATATTTT | CASSPESSGNTIYF | NA | NA | TRBJ1-3 | TRBV18
TGTGCCAGCAGCTTGCAGGGCTTTGAAGCTTTCTTT | CASSLQGFEAFF | NA | NA | TRBJ1-1 | TRBV7-9
TGTGCCAGCAGTTTATCTCAGTACTCTGGGGCCAACGTCCTGACTTTC | CASSLSQYSGANVLTF | NA | NA | TRBJ2-6 | TRBV28
TGTGCCAGCAGTTACCCCGAAAGATGGGACAGTCACTATGGCTACACCTTC | CASSYPERWDSHYGYTF | NA | TRBD1 | TRBJ1-2 | TRBV6-2/TRBV6-3
TGTGCCAGCAGTTACCGGGACAAGGGCTCCTACGAGCAGTACTTC | CASSYRDKGSYEQYF | NA | NA | TRBJ2-7 | TRBV6-5
TGTGCCAGCAGTTTAGTTGGGACTTACGAGCAGTACTTC | CASSLVGTYEQYF | NA | NA | TRBJ2-7 | TRBV28
TGTGCCAGCAGTTTCCGGGAGGGCCTTAATACGCAGTATTTT | CASSFREGLNTQYF | NA | TRBD2 | TRBJ2-3 | TRBV27
TGTGCCAGCAGCCCAGGGACTAGCGGGAGGGAGGGGGGCTCCGAGCAGTACTTC | CASSPGTSGREGGSEQYF | NA | TRBD2 | TRBJ2-7 | TRBV7-9
TGTGCCAGCAGCAAAGGAGAAGGATTGGTGCGGGTGAGTGAGCCCCAGCATTTT | CASSKGEGLVRVSEPQHF | NA | NA | TRBJ1-5 | TRBV21-1
TGCGCCAGCAGCCAAGATCGCGGGAGGACTGAAGCTTTCTTT | CASSQDRGRTEAFF | NA | NA | TRBJ1-1 | TRBV4-3